Following are 9 T cell receptor beta chains from one sample sequenced in a study of T-cell memory formation after mild COVID-19. TCRdb analysed the 5' RACE reads with MiXCR anew, one entry per CDR3 protein. Altogether more than 400,000 distinct CDR3 sequences are present, approximately 18% being singletons, with the ten largest covering roughly an eighth. Sample: PBMCs or a T cell subset sorted from them (not recorded which). The receptors here all came from an adult woman who had mild COVID-19 (a few samples of this study predate the infection). Cell type and time point are not known.

This clonotype came up many times. The chain uses TRBV7-9 and TRBJ1-2; D is possibly TRBD1 (6 bases). V lost 4 bases to trimming and J lost 8 bases, with 11 bases between them. The CDR3 has 12 amino acids. Germline V lookup: CDR1 SEHNR, CDR2 FQNEAQ (reference sequence). The CDR3 DNA is TGTGCCAGCAGCTACAGGGTTGGGGGCTACACCTTC. Amino acid sequence: CASSYRVGGYTF.

The V and J genes are TRBV7-2 and TRBJ2-1, with D possibly TRBD1 on 6 matching bases. V dropped 2 bases and J dropped 10 bases, with 12 bases sitting between them. Germline V gene sequence: CDR1 SGHTA, CDR2 FQGNSA. This CDR3 contains 13 residues. Here the CDR3 reads CASSLQGYTEQFF. In DNA form, the CDR3 reads TGTGCCAGCAGCTTACAGGGGTATACGGAGCAGTTCTTC.

The V gene is TRBV28, the J gene TRBJ1-5; D unclear. V lost 1 base to trimming and J lost 2 bases, with 9 bases between them. CDR3 length: 15 amino acids. CDR1 MDHEN and CDR2 SYDVKM come from the germline V gene. As DNA, the CDR3 is TGTGCCAGCAGTTTATTTCTGAGCGGCAATCAGCCCCAGCATTTT. Translating gives CASSLFLSGNQPQHF.

This clonotype was recorded many times. The chain combines TRBV12-3 or TRBV12-4 with TRBJ2-3; 7 bases fit TRBD2. The CDR3 consists of 14 residues. After removal of 6 bases from V and 0 bases from J, the junction contained 3 bases not matched to a gene. Written as DNA, the CDR3 is TGTGCCAGCAGCCCCGGGGGGAGCACAGATACGCAGTATTTT. It specifies CASSPGGSTDTQYF.

The rearrangement links TRBV5-6 to TRBJ2-7; TRBD1 agrees at 11 bases. This CDR3 comprises 17 residues. V shed 0 bases, J shed 4 bases, and the junction held 9 bases outside the gene matches. CDR1 is SGHDT, CDR2 YYEEEE, per germline. CDR3 nucleotides: TGTGCCAGCAGCTTGGCCGGAGGACAGGGGGCCCTATACGAGCAGTACTTC. This encodes CASSLAGGQGALYEQYF.

In its sample, this clonotype was seen many times. The CDR3, as DNA: TGTGCCAGCAGTTTAGCGGGATGGGGAGATACGCAGTATTTT. Its protein product is CASSLAGWGDTQYF. The J gene is TRBJ2-3, the V gene TRBV12-3 or TRBV12-4, with D hard to call. Deletions cut 0 bases from V and 5 bases from J, with 9 bases between. There are 14 residues in the CDR3.

The CDR3 reads CASHAAGVGEQYF. The CDR3 region has the DNA TGTGCCAGCCATGCCGCGGGAGTCGGCGAGCAGTACTTC. The rearrangement joins TRBV11-2 to TRBJ2-7; 7 bases align to TRBD2. With 8 bases clipped from V and 6 bases from J, the junction kept 10 bases outside the gene matches. CDR3 length equals 13 residues. The germline V gene encodes CDR1 SGHAT and CDR2 FQNNGV.

The chain couples TRBV11-2 to TRBJ2-5; TRBD2 aligns across 12 bases. This CDR3 has 16 amino acids. J was trimmed by 2 bases and V by 5 bases; bases with no gene match: 6. The germline CDR1 and CDR2 sequences are SGHAT and FQNNGV. CDR3 sequence: CASSKGLAGFQETQYF. DNA for the CDR3: TGTGCCAGCAGCAAGGGACTAGCGGGCTTTCAAGAGACCCAGTACTTC.

The rearrangement links TRBV20-1 to TRBJ1-5; tentatively, D is TRBD1 (6 bases). The V gene's germline CDR1 is DFQATT and CDR2 SNEGSKA (reference sequence). Between the trimmed V and J ends, which lost 1 base and 4 bases, there was a span of 14 bases. This CDR3 contains 15 residues. The CDR3 nucleotides read TGCAGTGCTAGAGTAGCGGGGGCACCGAATCAGCCCCAGCATTTT. It codes for CSARVAGAPNQPQHF.